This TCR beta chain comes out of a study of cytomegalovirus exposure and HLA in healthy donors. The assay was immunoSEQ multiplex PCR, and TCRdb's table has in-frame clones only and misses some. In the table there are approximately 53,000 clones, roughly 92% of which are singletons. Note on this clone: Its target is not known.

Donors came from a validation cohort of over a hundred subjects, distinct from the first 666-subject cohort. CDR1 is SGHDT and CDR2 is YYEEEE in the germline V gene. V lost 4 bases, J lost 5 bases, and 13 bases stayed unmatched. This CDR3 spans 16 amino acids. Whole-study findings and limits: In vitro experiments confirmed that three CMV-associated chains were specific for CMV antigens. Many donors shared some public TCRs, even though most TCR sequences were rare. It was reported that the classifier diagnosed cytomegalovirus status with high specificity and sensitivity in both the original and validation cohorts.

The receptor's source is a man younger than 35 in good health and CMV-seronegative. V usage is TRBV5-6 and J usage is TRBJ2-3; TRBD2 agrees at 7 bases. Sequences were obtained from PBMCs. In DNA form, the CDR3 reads TGTGCCAGCAGCCCGGGAGGTAGGGAGAATATAGATACGCAGTATTTT. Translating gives CASSPGGRENIDTQYF.